This TCR beta chain was found in a study of blood T cell repertoires in COVID-19. Study details: Samples of COVID-19 (acute and convalescent) were obtained from the United States, Italy and Spain. PBMCs, B-cell-depleted T cells, or T cells were the source of the cDNA or gDNA that made up the material.

Sequencing used immunoSEQ multiplex PCR; TCRdb keeps in-frame clones, though not all of them. The sample has 200,000 to 250,000 clones, around 80% seen once. The germline V gene has CDR1 LGHNA and CDR2 YNFKEQ. The V gene lost 1 base and the J gene lost 3 bases, with 7 bases spanning the gap. CDR3 size: 14 residues. This TCR came from a middle-aged man with active or convalescent COVID-19. V and J are TRBV4-2 and TRBJ1-5, with D possibly matching TRBD1 (5 bases). Sequenced material: peripheral blood. CDR3 region: CASSQGQHNQPQHF. The CDR3 DNA is TGTGCCAGCAGCCAAGGACAGCACAATCAGCCCCAGCATTTT.